This record concerns one T cell receptor (beta chain) sequence. This entry comes from a study of preoperative IRX-2 immunotherapy in early breast cancer. V was pared by 4 bases and J by 1 base, with 11 bases between. Germline loops: CDR1 MGHRA, CDR2 YSYEKL. The CDR3 has 15 amino acids. Stated treatment: preoperative locoregional IRX-2 cytokine immunotherapy. Preoperative locoregional IRX-2 cytokine immunotherapy was tested in the phase Ib source study. Repertoires were generated with immunoSEQ multiplex PCR, while TCRdb's copy carries only in-frame clones and drops some. The sample consists of 95,000 to 100,000 clones, about nine tenths of them appearing once.

This TCR was recovered from a human donor with breast cancer. The sample was tumor tissue, taken after IRX-2 immunotherapy. The gene calls are TRBV4-1 and TRBJ2-1; D is possibly TRBD2 (6 bases). The CDR3 spells CASSLGLESYNEQFF. The CDR3 nucleotides are TGCGCCAGCAGCCTGGGACTGGAATCCTACAATGAGCAGTTCTTC.